These T cell receptor beta chains were read from a single sample in a study of CD4+ T cells in melanoma. Produced via immunoSEQ multiplex PCR; TCRdb's table is partial and in-frame only. Of 90,000 to 130,000 clones in the sample, about nine tenths were seen once. The material sequenced was peripheral blood. Receptor source: a human donor with melanoma. CDR3s include the opening cysteine and the closing phenylalanine or tryptophan. A D gene is named only where the DNA matches it firmly.

j_call,d_call,v_call,cdr3_aa,cdr3_nt
TRBJ2-1,NA,TRBV11-3,CASSLDSGGASLNEQFF,TGTGCCAGCAGCTTAGATAGTGGCGGGGCCTCTCTGAATGAGCAGTTCTTC
TRBJ1-3,TRBD1,TRBV7-8,CASSRPLPGQGADSSGNTIYF,TGTGCCAGCAGTCGACCACTACCGGGACAGGGGGCCGACAGCTCTGGAAACACCATATATTTT
TRBJ2-7,TRBD2,TRBV19,CASIGTSGSSSYEQYF,TGTGCCAGTATAGGGACTAGCGGGAGCTCCTCCTACGAGCAGTACTTC
TRBJ2-5,TRBD2,TRBV11-1,CASSLGRGALKTQYF,TGTGCCAGCAGCTTAGGGCGGGGGGCCCTGAAGACCCAGTACTTC
TRBJ1-1,NA,TRBV29-1,CSGNVQGTSEAFF,TGCAGCGGCAATGTACAGGGTACCTCTGAAGCTTTCTTT
TRBJ2-1,TRBD2,TRBV5-4,CASSLRGGRDEQFF,TGTGCCAGCAGCTTGCGGGGGGGGCGGGATGAGCAGTTCTTC
TRBJ2-3,TRBD2,TRBV7-9,CASSLGTSAGADTQYF,TGTGCCAGCAGCCTAGGGACTAGCGCTGGTGCAGATACGCAGTATTTT
TRBJ1-4,NA,TRBV5-5,CASSFSGRPTNEKLFF,TGTGCCAGCAGCTTCTCGGGACGCCCAACTAATGAAAAACTGTTTTTT
TRBJ2-3,NA,TRBV4-2,CASSQDSPSTDTQYF,TGTGCCAGCAGCCAAGATAGTCCCTCCACAGATACGCAGTATTTT
TRBJ2-2,TRBD1,TRBV11-2,CASSPWTGGIGELFF,TGTGCCAGCAGCCCCTGGACAGGGGGCATCGGGGAGCTGTTTTTT
TRBJ1-1,NA,TRBV9,CASSAGAPVAEAFF,TGTGCCAGCAGCGCAGGGGCACCAGTGGCTGAAGCTTTCTTT
TRBJ1-2,TRBD1,TRBV7-9,CASSLGVGRGTYGYTF,TGTGCCAGCAGCCTCGGGGTGGGCAGGGGGACGTATGGCTACACCTTC
TRBJ1-6,NA,TRBV4-2,CASEVRPWGPLHF,TGTGCCAGTGAGGTCAGGCCATGGGGACCCCTCCACTTT
TRBJ2-5,NA,TRBV9,CASSESGETQYF,TGTGCCAGCAGCGAAAGTGGTGAGACCCAGTACTTC
TRBJ2-3,TRBD2,TRBV7-2,CASTSSSGGITDTQYF,TGTGCCAGCACCTCCTCGAGCGGGGGGATAACAGATACGCAGTATTTT
TRBJ2-5,TRBD2,TRBV5-1,CASSQEGLSGGAQETQYF,TGCGCCAGCAGCCAAGAGGGGCTTAGCGGGGGAGCCCAAGAGACCCAGTACTTC
TRBJ2-5,TRBD1,TRBV19,CASSSSTGGLETQYF,TGTGCCAGTAGTTCGTCTACAGGGGGCCTAGAGACCCAGTACTTC
TRBJ2-1,NA,TRBV4-3,CASSQVPAATYNEQFF,TGCGCCAGCAGCCAAGTTCCAGCGGCGACCTACAATGAGCAGTTCTTC
TRBJ1-5,NA,TRBV19,CASSIGGANYQPQHF,TGTGCCAGTAGTATAGGAGGGGCCAACTATCAGCCCCAGCATTTT
TRBJ2-3,TRBD2,TRBV11-2,CASSPTLLAGGPTKDTQYF,TGTGCCAGCAGCCCAACATTGCTAGCGGGAGGGCCAACTAAAGATACGCAGTATTTT
TRBJ2-6,NA,TRBV29-1,CSVLGDTGANVLTF,TGCAGCGTATTAGGGGACACTGGGGCCAACGTCCTGACTTTC
TRBJ2-1,NA,TRBV15,CATSREFSRGHEQFF,TGTGCCACCAGCAGAGAGTTTAGCAGGGGCCATGAGCAGTTCTTC
TRBJ1-5,NA,TRBV1,CTSSQDPTRGDIGGSNQPQHF,TGCACCAGCAGCCAAGATCCAACCAGAGGTGATATCGGGGGTAGCAATCAGCCCCAGCATTTT